Listed here is a single T cell receptor beta chain. TCRdb used MiXCR to reprocess the 5' RACE reads, holding one entry per CDR3 protein. Among fewer than 900,000 distinct CDR3 sequences listed, around a sixth were seen once. Trimming removed 3 bases from V and 6 bases from J, with 18 bases in between. Germline lookup yields CDR1 SGHRS and CDR2 YFSETQ. This CDR3 has 15 amino acids. These data come from a study of identical twins. This sample was shared with a second study, whose subject was T cells expressing NK-cell markers.

Sequencing was done on a sample of PBMCs. V usage is TRBV5-1 and J usage is TRBJ1-2; D unclear. The sequence derives from a woman younger than 30 in good health. The CDR3 DNA follows: TGCGCCAGCAGCTGGAGGCGGGGAATTGAAGATGGCTACACCTTC. Protein: CASSWRRGIEDGYTF.